The next 4 T cell receptor beta chains were all read from a single sample in a study of blood T cell dynamics during melanoma immunotherapy. Repertoires were generated with immunoSEQ multiplex PCR, while TCRdb's copy carries only in-frame clones and drops some. The table lists around 13,000 clones, approximately 86% of them singletons. Described time point: pre-treatment baseline. The sample was blood, taken from a patient treated with checkpoint blockade. The receptors stem from a human donor with melanoma.

The chain employs TRBV27 and TRBJ2-5; weak D call: TRBD1 (5 bases). The V end was cut by 5 bases, the J end by 2 bases, with 18 bases between. This CDR3 has 16 amino acids. CDR1 is MNHEY and CDR2 is SMNVEV in the germline V gene (reference sequence). CDR3 amino acids: CASSPTAPTGQETQYF. The DNA of the CDR3 is TGTGCCAGCAGTCCCACCGCCCCAACAGGTCAAGAGACCCAGTACTTC.

The chain has TRBV18 and TRBJ1-5, with D unresolved. Germline CDR1 KGHSH, CDR2 LQKENI. The CDR3 sequence is 14 residues long. V was cut by 5 bases and J by 1 base, with 9 bases left in between. CDR3 residues: CASSSGRSNQPQHF. Here the CDR3 DNA reads TGTGCCAGCTCATCGGGCCGGAGCAATCAGCCCCAGCATTTT. Full variable domain (remainder filled in from reference TRBV18 and TRBJ1-5): NAGVMQNPRHLVRRRGQEARLRCSPMKGHSHVYWYRQLPEEGLKFMVYLQKENIIDESGMPKERFSAEFPKEGPSILRIQQVVRGDSAAYFCASSSGRSNQPQHFGDGTRLSIL.

This clone was seen a handful of times. The rearrangement joins TRBV28 to TRBJ2-3, with 7 bases lining up with TRBD2. Trimming took 3 bases from V and 1 from J; bases not matched to a gene: 1. This CDR3 is 14 amino acids long. The germline gives CDR1 MDHEN, CDR2 SYDVKM. The CDR3 sequence: CASSFLAGTDTQYF. The CDR3 DNA reads TGTGCCAGCAGTTTCCTAGCGGGCACAGATACGCAGTATTTT.

The rearrangement joins TRBV7-3 to TRBJ1-6; D may be TRBD1 (5 bases). This CDR3 contains 14 residues. Trimming took 6 bases from V and 7 from J, leaving 13 bases between them. The germline CDR1 and CDR2 sequences are SGHTA and FQGTGA. CDR3 protein: CASSGGTSNSPLHF. As DNA, the CDR3 is TGTGCCAGCAGTGGGGGGACGAGCAATTCACCCCTCCACTTT.